This TCR beta chain was sequenced in a study of beta chain features in type 1 diabetes listed by TCRdb under 2018. Regarding the study in general: Mean age, gender distribution, total cell number and subset yield were not different between patients and healthy donors. A total of 90 million to 140 million sorted cells were examined across all samples, and RNA yield correlated strongly with the number of cells per subset. The study compared TCRB repertoires of sorted circulating CD4+ T cell subsets between recently diagnosed type 1 diabetes patients and matched healthy donors. Regulatory and stem cell-like memory subsets were isolated from only 8 patients and about eight healthy donors, whereas naive and central memory subsets came from all 28 donors. Results and caveats for the whole study, not just this receptor: In all four CD4+ subsets, TCRB CDR3 length was moderately but significantly shorter in type 1 diabetes patients. HLA sub-analyses involved small numbers of individuals, so any influence of HLA type on TCRB rearrangement remained unresolved. Sequencing cDNA rather than genomic DNA could over-represent highly expressing activated cells, although activation and CD3 levels did not differ between groups. PCR might favor shorter templates, but patient and control samples were amplified and corrected together, so any skew would affect both groups equally. Fewer insertions and more nucleotide deletions at VDJ recombination sites were observed in patients with type 1 diabetes, implying thymic rearrangement abnormalities. Naive, central memory and regulatory TCRB repertoires appeared to be more similar among patients than among healthy donors.

The entire amount of isolated RNA was reverse transcribed using the High Capacity cDNA Reverse Transcription Kit, so the sequenced TCRB transcripts were expressed ones. Deep immunoSEQ sequencing was applied to naive, central memory and regulatory T cell samples, giving an average of around 3.4 million total reads per sample. After sorted cells were lysed in RLT buffer, RNA was extracted with DNase-treated RNeasy Micro or Mini kits, with the choice depending on cell number. Each cell subset was processed separately to prevent cross-contamination, with patient and healthy donor samples processed together. TCRB sequences were amplified from cDNA with the immunoSEQ multiplex PCR, producing 87-bp fragments spanning the CDR3 region. The amplicons were sequenced using the Illumina HiSeq platform. As for the authors' bioinformatics: Synthetic template baselines were used to correct PCR bias computationally, reads within Hamming distance 2 were collapsed together, and singletons that could not be merged were discarded. By aligning reads against IMGT, V, D and J genes, CDR3 length, and insertions or deletions at six rearrangement sites were assigned. Clonotype counts were normalized to sorted cell number within each subset before computing true diversity and Gini coefficients with the tcR R package. Repertoire sharing was quantified using the overlap coefficient calculated on TCRB nucleotide sequences. Out-of-frame TCRB sequences from naive cells were analyzed as a proxy for the pre-selection repertoire. Not all clones reach the TCRdb copy of this immuneACCESS table, which keeps in-frame sequences only. Checked studies attribute under half of the gap to unresolved V genes and leave the rest unexplained. V and J calls and clone size are given by that table; D and trimming were obtained from the DNA. The sample table records about 900,000 clones; 15% to 20% of these occur just once. The ten largest clones add up to 0.023% of the sample.

Of note for this clone: Its antigen remains undetermined. Base quality data are lacking; no much larger clone is found one base away.

Each donor gave one peripheral blood draw, roughly 0.12 L on average, collected into heparinised tubes. Naive, central memory, regulatory and stem cell-like memory CD4+ T cells were sorted on a BD FACSAria II using a panel including CD45RO, CCR7, CD25, CD127, CD95 and CD27. Every sorted population had a purity above 95%. PBMCs were separated immediately by Lymphoprep density gradient centrifugation and were stained directly, without being cultured. To minimize batch effects, samples were stained and sorted in pairs, one healthy donor with one patient per experiment. Sequenced input: naive CD4+ T cells from blood. What the cell subset or site label conveys for this sample: true naive CD4+ T cells. This sequence originates from a young woman in good health.

The encoded CDR3 is CATSRNKDSSYEQYF. The nucleotide sequence reads as follows: TGTGCCACCAGCAGAAATAAGGACAGCTCCTACGAGCAGTACTTC. The chain is encoded by TRBV15 joined to TRBJ2-7; TRBD1 is possibly the D segment (6 matching bases). Trimming costs V 2 bases and J 0 bases, and their ends lie 11 bases apart. The CDR3 starts with the cysteine, ends with the phenylalanine, and has 15 residues. Only the CDR3 DNA stays, 45 bases, in frame from base 1. For CDR1 and CDR2, the germline V gene (reference sequence) lists LNHNV and YYDKDF.